The T cell receptor (beta chain) described here comes from a study of blood T cell repertoires in COVID-19. About the study: T cells, B-cell-depleted T cells, or PBMCs provided the cDNA or gDNA that served as material.

Sequenced by immunoSEQ multiplex PCR; TCRdb stores in-frame clones only, minus some. This sample carries 250,000 to 350,000 clones, about nine tenths of them seen once, and the ten largest clones take 8.5% to 12%. In terms of age and location, participants ranged from about 18 to 89 years and lived in under 30 US areas. The study assigned cohorts using participant-reported clinical history. The CDR3 totals 16 residues. The V end was cut by 3 bases, the J end by 5 bases, with 19 bases between. The germline gives CDR1 LNHDA, CDR2 SQIVND (reference sequence). The sequenced material came from PBMCs or T cells enriched from blood (not recorded which). This chain links TRBV19 with TRBJ2-5; perhaps TRBD1 as D (5 bases). This receptor was identified in a woman between 18 and 30 years old who had recovered from COVID-19. The CDR3 sequence is CASSMSSWGGAETQYF. DNA for the CDR3: TGTGCCAGTAGTATGTCCTCGTGGGGTGGGGCGGAGACCCAGTACTTC.